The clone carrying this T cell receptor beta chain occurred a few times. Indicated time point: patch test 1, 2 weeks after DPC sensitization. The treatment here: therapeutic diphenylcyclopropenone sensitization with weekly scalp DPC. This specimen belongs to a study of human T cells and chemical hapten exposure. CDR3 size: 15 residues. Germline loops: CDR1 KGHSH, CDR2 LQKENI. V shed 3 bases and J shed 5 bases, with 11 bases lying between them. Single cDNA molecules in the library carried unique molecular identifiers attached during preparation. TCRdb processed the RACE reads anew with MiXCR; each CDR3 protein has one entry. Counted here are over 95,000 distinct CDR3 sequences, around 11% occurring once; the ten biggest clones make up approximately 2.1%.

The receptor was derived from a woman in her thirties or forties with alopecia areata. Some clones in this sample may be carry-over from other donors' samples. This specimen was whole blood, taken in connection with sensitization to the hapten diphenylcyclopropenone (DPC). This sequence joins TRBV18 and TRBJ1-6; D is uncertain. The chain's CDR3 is CASSPGRPDNSPLHF. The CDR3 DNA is TGTGCCAGCTCACCCGGACGGCCCGATAATTCACCCCTCCACTTT. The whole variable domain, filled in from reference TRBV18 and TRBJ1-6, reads NAGVMQNPRHLVRRRGQEARLRCSPMKGHSHVYWYRQLPEEGLKFMVYLQKENIIDESGMPKERFSAEFPKEGPSILRIQQVVRGDSAAYFCASSPGRPDNSPLHFGNGTRLTVT.